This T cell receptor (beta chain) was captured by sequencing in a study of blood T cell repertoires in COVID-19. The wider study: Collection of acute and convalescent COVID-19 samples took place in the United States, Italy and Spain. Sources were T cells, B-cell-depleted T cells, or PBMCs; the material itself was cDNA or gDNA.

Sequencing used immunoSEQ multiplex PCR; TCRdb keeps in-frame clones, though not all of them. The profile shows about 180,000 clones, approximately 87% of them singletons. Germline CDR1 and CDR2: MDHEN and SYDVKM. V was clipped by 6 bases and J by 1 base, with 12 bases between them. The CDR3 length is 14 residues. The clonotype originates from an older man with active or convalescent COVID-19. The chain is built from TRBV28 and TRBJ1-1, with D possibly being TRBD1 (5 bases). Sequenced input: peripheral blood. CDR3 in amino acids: CASSPGGRNTEAFF. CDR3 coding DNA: TGTGCCAGCAGCCCGGGGGGGAGGAACACTGAAGCTTTCTTT.